Listed here are 25 T cell receptor beta chains from one sample, sequenced in a study of cytomegalovirus exposure and HLA in healthy donors. The PCR had 60 Vbeta and 13 Jbeta primers. TCRdb's copy holds only in-frame clones and misses some; the assay was immunoSEQ multiplex PCR. The repertoire has 120,000 or so clones, over 65% of them found once; the top ten carry approximately 6%. Sequencing was carried out using PBMCs. The source is a middle-aged woman in good health and CMV-seronegative.

The chain couples TRBV6-1 to TRBJ1-2, with 9 bases that match TRBD1. The V gene end was trimmed by 6 bases and the J gene end by 7 bases; junction bases not matched to a gene: 6. CDR1 MNHNS and CDR2 SASEGT come from the germline V gene. This CDR3 contains 13 residues. This chain's CDR3 is CASSDGQGFGYTF. The DNA of the CDR3 is TGTGCCAGCAGCGACGGACAGGGGTTTGGCTACACCTTC.

This rearrangement joins TRBV18 to TRBJ2-1, with TRBD2 matching over 7 bases. V lost 2 bases, J lost 8 bases, and 9 bases stayed unmatched. CDR1 is KGHSH and CDR2 is LQKENI in the germline V gene. There are 15 residues in the CDR3. The CDR3 loop is CASSPRTRGIDEQFF. The CDR3 region has the DNA TGTGCCAGCTCACCAAGGACTAGGGGTATCGATGAGCAGTTCTTC.

Notes on this clone: Germline and junction disagree at one end, which may indicate a read error. The chain joins TRBV7-9 to TRBJ2-3; 8 bases map to TRBD2. This CDR3 is 15 amino acids long. Germline assignment: CDR1 SEHNR and CDR2 FQNEAQ (reference sequence). The CDR3 here is CSSSLGPAGVDTQYF. The CDR3 DNA reads TGTTCCAGCAGCTTAGGCCCAGCGGGAGTTGATACGCAGTATTTT.

This clone was recorded once. The V gene is TRBV9, the J gene TRBJ1-1; D unresolved. CDR1 and CDR2 from the germline V gene are SGDLS and YYNGEE. The CDR3 spans 13 residues. With 2 bases removed from V and 5 bases from J, the gap between germline ends came to 10 bases. CDR3 nucleotide sequence: TGTGCCAGCAGCGTTGAGAGGGCGACTGAAGCTTTCTTT. It translates to CASSVERATEAFF.

The genes are TRBV19 and TRBJ1-5; weak D call: TRBD1 (6 bases). Germline V lookup: CDR1 LNHDA, CDR2 SQIVND (reference sequence). The ends were cut back, 3 bases at V and 2 bases at J, with 14 bases in the middle. The CDR3 consists of 16 residues. The CDR3 DNA reads TGTGCCAGTAGTATTTTTGGGGGCGCCGGCAATCAGCCCCAGCATTTT. It translates to CASSIFGGAGNQPQHF.

J is TRBJ2-7 and V is TRBV2; 7 bases are shared with TRBD1. In germline, CDR1 is SNHLY, CDR2 FYNNEI. This CDR3 comprises 12 residues. V trimming: 6 bases; J trimming: 6 bases; junction bases outside the gene matches: 5. CDR3 bases: TGTGCCAGCAGACAGGGGCTGGGCGAGCAGTACTTC. Amino acid sequence: CASRQGLGEQYF.

This chain joins TRBV5-5 and TRBJ2-7; 9 nucleotides line up with TRBD1. CDR1 is SGHKS and CDR2 is YYEKEE in the germline V gene (reference sequence). This CDR3 spans 14 amino acids. The V gene end was trimmed by 2 bases and the J gene end by 6 bases; junction bases not matched to a gene: 6. CDR3 region: CASSLRDRAVEQYF. CDR3 sequence (DNA): TGTGCCAGCAGCTTAAGGGACAGGGCCGTCGAGCAGTACTTC.

The rearrangement joins TRBV2 to TRBJ1-2, with D unresolved. Per germline, CDR1 SNHLY and CDR2 FYNNEI. Trimming took off 11 bases at V and 8 bases at J, with 9 bases between the two ends. CDR3 length equals 9 residues. The CDR3 region has the DNA TGTGCCGAGGGTTACGGCTACACCTTC. The encoded protein is CAEGYGYTF.

The chain uses TRBV29-1 and TRBJ2-5; D not certain. With 5 bases removed from V and 0 bases from J, the gap between germline ends came to 10 bases. The length of the CDR3 is 13 residues. Germline CDR1 reads SQVTM; CDR2 reads ANQGSEA. In nucleotides, the CDR3 is TGCAGCGTTCGAGGAGAGGACCAAGAGACCCAGTACTTC. Its protein is CSVRGEDQETQYF. Together with reference TRBV29-1 and TRBJ2-5, the CDR3 gives the full variable domain: SAVISQKPSRDICQRGTSLTIQCQVDSQVTMMFWYRQQPGQSLTLIATANQGSEATYESGFVIDKFPISRPNLTFSTLTVSNMSPEDSSIYLCSVRGEDQETQYFGPGTRLLVL.

This chain's CDR3 is CASSLGTSYNEQFF. The DNA of the CDR3 is TGCGCCAGCAGCCTCGGGACTTCCTACAATGAGCAGTTCTTC. The chain joins TRBV4-3 to TRBJ2-1; D possibly corresponds to TRBD2 (6 bases). Germline V gene data show CDR1 as LGHNA and CDR2 as YSLEER. The CDR3 has 14 amino acids. V was clipped by 4 bases and J by 1 base, with 8 bases between them.

The chain combines TRBV7-9 with TRBJ2-1; the D gene is possibly TRBD2 (5 bases). The CDR3 consists of 10 residues. Trimming took off 8 bases at V and 9 bases at J, with 8 bases between the two ends. From germline, CDR1 is SEHNR and CDR2 FQNEAQ (reference sequence). In nucleotides, the CDR3 is TGTGCCAGCCGGGCGGGTGAGCAGTTCTTC. Protein sequence: CASRAGEQFF.

Only a few counts were recorded for this clone. CDR3 bases: TGTGCCAGCAGCCCCGGCAGGGCTAATGAGCAGTTCTTC. Protein product: CASSPGRANEQFF. The chain carries TRBV9 and TRBJ2-1; weak D call: TRBD1 (5 bases). The ends were cut back, 4 bases at V and 7 bases at J, with 12 bases in the middle. CDR1 and CDR2 from the germline V gene are SGDLS and YYNGEE. The CDR3 is 13 amino acids. The whole variable domain, filled in from reference TRBV9 and TRBJ2-1, reads DSGVTQTPKHLITATGQRVTLRCSPRSGDLSVYWYQQSLDQGLQFLIQYYNGEERAKGNILERFSAQQFPDLHSELNLSSLELGDSALYFCASSPGRANEQFFGPGTRLTVL.

This clone showed up just a few times. The V gene is TRBV2, the J gene TRBJ1-1, with D possibly matching TRBD1 (6 bases). Germline CDR1 reads SNHLY; CDR2 reads FYNNEI. Trimming removed 7 bases from V and 0 bases from J, with 21 bases in between. The CDR3 is 17 amino acids. CDR3 sequence reads: CASISRPGQLMNTEAFF. The CDR3 DNA reads TGTGCCAGCATTTCCCGCCCCGGACAGCTCATGAACACTGAAGCTTTCTTT.

The CDR3 reads CASSEWGLRFDQPQHF. The CDR3 nucleotides are TGTGCCAGCAGTGAATGGGGACTGCGTTTTGATCAGCCCCAGCATTTT. V gene TRBV6-1 combines with J gene TRBJ1-5; TRBD1 is a possible D gene (5 bases). The CDR3 runs to 16 residues. Germline CDR1 reads MNHNS; CDR2 reads SASEGT. Trimming cost V 2 bases and J 5 bases, with 16 bases left between them.

DNA for the CDR3: TGTGCCACCCAACCGGGACAGAGTTCCTACGAGCAGTACTTC. This translates into CATQPGQSSYEQYF. The chain combines TRBV10-3 with TRBJ2-7; 7 positions match TRBD1. Germline V CDR1 and CDR2: ENHRY, SYGVKD. The CDR3 length is 14 residues. The trim removed 10 bases at V and 1 base at J, leaving 10 bases unmatched.

The J gene is TRBJ2-5, the V gene TRBV9; maybe TRBD2 (6 bases). This CDR3 is built from 16 residues. Trimming cost V 4 bases and J 5 bases, with 21 bases left between them. Germline V CDR1 and CDR2: SGDLS, YYNGEE. The chain's CDR3 is CASSPRRGRTRETQYF. CDR3 sequence (DNA): TGTGCCAGCAGCCCCCGGCGGGGACGTACTAGGGAGACCCAGTACTTC.

On this clone itself: Germline is not matched at one junction end, which may reflect a read error. The chain combines TRBV4-2 with TRBJ2-6; TRBD1 matches 9 bases. This CDR3 spans 18 amino acids. Germline V gene sequence: CDR1 LGHNA, CDR2 YNFKEQ. The CDR3 nucleotides read TGTGCCAGCAGCCAAGAAGGGACAGGGTTCGGTGGGGCCAACGGCCTGACTTTC. It translates to CASSQEGTGFGGANGLTF.

A single count supports this clone. The rearrangement links TRBV6-5 to TRBJ2-2, with D perhaps TRBD2 (5 bases). Between the trimmed V and J ends, which lost 6 bases and 1 base, there was a span of 9 bases. In germline, CDR1 is MNHEY, CDR2 SVGAGI. The CDR3 is 14 residues long. Here the CDR3 DNA reads TGTGCCAGCAGACTAGGACTGAACACCGGGGAGCTGTTTTTT. Its translation: CASRLGLNTGELFF.

The chain has TRBV6-1 and TRBJ1-5; 7 positions match TRBD1. CDR1 is MNHNS and CDR2 is SASEGT in the germline V gene. The junction had 7 bases not matched to a gene; V was cut back by 8 bases and J by 3 bases. The CDR3 has 14 residues. Here the CDR3 reads CASGAGQVNQPQHF. CDR3 DNA: TGTGCCAGCGGGGCCGGACAGGTCAATCAGCCCCAGCATTTT.

The chain uses TRBV28 and TRBJ2-7; the D gene is possibly TRBD2 (6 bases). The germline V and J ends were trimmed by 6 bases and 3 bases, with 9 bases remaining between them. The germline V gene encodes CDR1 MDHEN and CDR2 SYDVKM. The CDR3 is 12 amino acids. CDR3 DNA: TGTGCCAGCAGCGGGACTGTCTACGAGCAGTACTTC. Protein sequence: CASSGTVYEQYF.

This clone was observed a handful of times. This chain uses TRBV7-2 with TRBJ1-5; unclear D gene. V lost 6 bases, J lost 0 bases, and 12 bases lay in between. There are 15 residues in the CDR3. Germline V gene lookup returns CDR1 SGHTA and CDR2 FQGNSA. CDR3 in amino acids: CASRQAGASNQPQHF. DNA for the CDR3: TGTGCCAGCAGGCAAGCGGGAGCTAGCAATCAGCCCCAGCATTTT.

The CDR3 coding sequence is TGCAGCTGTATTGCAGGGCCCCGCTACGAGCAGTACTTC. It codes for CSCIAGPRYEQYF. This sequence joins TRBV29-1 and TRBJ2-7, with D possibly matching TRBD1 (5 bases). Trimming stripped 8 bases from V and 3 bases from J, with 17 bases between. The CDR3 has 13 amino acids. Germline V gives CDR1 SQVTM, CDR2 ANQGSEA.

The chain joins TRBV4-2 to TRBJ2-7, with 13 bases that match TRBD2. Germline trimming cut 3 bases from V and 0 bases from J; bases unmatched to any gene: 11. This CDR3 comprises 19 residues. CDR1 and CDR2 from the germline V gene are LGHNA and YNFKEQ. The chain's CDR3 is CASSQGSGLAGVPSYEQYF. The CDR3 DNA follows: TGTGCCAGCAGCCAGGGATCCGGACTAGCGGGAGTACCCTCCTACGAGCAGTACTTC.

The sample holds a few counts of this clone. The chain carries TRBV4-1 and TRBJ2-2; D might be TRBD1 (6 bases). Trimming took off 3 bases at V and 8 bases at J, with 16 bases between the two ends. The germline gives CDR1 MGHRA, CDR2 YSYEKL. CDR3 length: 15 amino acids. The CDR3 DNA reads TGCGCCAGCAGCCACTCACAGGGCATGGCGGGGGAGCTGTTTTTT. The encoded protein is CASSHSQGMAGELFF.

The CDR3 coding sequence is TGTGCCAGCAGTTTACTAGGAGGGTATCAGCCCCAGCATTTT. Protein sequence: CASSLLGGYQPQHF. V and J are TRBV28 and TRBJ1-5; D uncertain. The CDR3 totals 14 residues. The ends were cut back, 2 bases at V and 5 bases at J, with 10 bases in the middle. Germline CDR1 MDHEN, CDR2 SYDVKM.